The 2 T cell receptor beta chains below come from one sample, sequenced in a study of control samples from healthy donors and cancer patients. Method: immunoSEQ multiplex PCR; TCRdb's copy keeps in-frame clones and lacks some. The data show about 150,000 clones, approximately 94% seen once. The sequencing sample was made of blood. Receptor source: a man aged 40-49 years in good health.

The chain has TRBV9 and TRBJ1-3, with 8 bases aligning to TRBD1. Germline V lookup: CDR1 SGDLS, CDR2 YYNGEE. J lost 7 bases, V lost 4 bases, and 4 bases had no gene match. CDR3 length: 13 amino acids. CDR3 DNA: TGTGCCAGCAGCCTACGGACAGGGAACACCATATATTTT. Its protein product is CASSLRTGNTIYF. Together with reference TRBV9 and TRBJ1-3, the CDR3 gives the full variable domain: DSGVTQTPKHLITATGQRVTLRCSPRSGDLSVYWYQQSLDQGLQFLIQYYNGEERAKGNILERFSAQQFPDLHSELNLSSLELGDSALYFCASSLRTGNTIYFGEGSWLTVV.

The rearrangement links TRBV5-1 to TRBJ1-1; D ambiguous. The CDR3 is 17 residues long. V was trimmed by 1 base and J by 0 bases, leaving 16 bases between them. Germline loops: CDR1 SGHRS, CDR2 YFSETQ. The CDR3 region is CASSLSGPAAVNTEAFF. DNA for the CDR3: TGCGCCAGCAGCTTGTCAGGCCCAGCGGCGGTGAACACTGAAGCTTTCTTT.